The source of this TCR beta chain is a study of OX40 agonist ivuxolimab in advanced cancers. About the full investigation: Ivuxolimab, which targeted the costimulatory receptor OX40 (CD134), was an agonistic, fully human IgG2 monoclonal antibody. Intravenous ivuxolimab was administered to patients every 2 weeks at six dose levels: 0.01, 0.1, 0.3, 1.5, 3 and 10 mg/kg. Of the roughly 52 patients in dose escalation, about 20 had hepatocellular carcinoma, roughly 15 had melanoma, 9 had renal cell carcinoma and 9 had head and neck cancer. A male proportion of about 79% and a mean age of approximately 55 years, ranging from 23 to 79, were recorded for the dose-escalation cohort. Patients were allowed to have had prior anti-PD-1, anti-PD-L1 or anti-CTLA-4 therapy, and less than 45% of the dose-escalation patients had previously received checkpoint inhibitors. Partial responses occurred in three dose-escalation patients, of whom one had hepatocellular carcinoma and two had cutaneous melanoma. The purpose of peripheral TCRbeta sequencing was to test whether ivuxolimab changed TCR sequence diversity and led to clonal T-cell expansion. The paper covers the monotherapy dose-escalation part of the phase I ivuxolimab trial, which included N ≈ 50 patients.

The full study reports these points: Low levels of normalized T-cell clonal expansion were also shown by some nonresponding patients. On average, CD8+ T cells showed more expanded clones than CD4+ T cells after ivuxolimab. Partial responders in the 0.1-3.0 mg/kg groups had among the lowest normalized peripheral clonal expansion, especially among CD8+ T cells. The antigen specificity of the peripheral T cells that underwent clonal expansion was not determined. At doses of 0.1 to 3.0 mg/kg, clonal expansion of both CD4+ and CD8+ blood T cells was observed from baseline to week 6.

V is clipped by 5 bases and J by 2 bases, and the sequence between their germline boundaries is 6 bases long. The CDR3, cysteine through phenylalanine, is 11 amino acids long. Only CDR3 DNA remains: 33 bases, in frame from the first base. CDR1 SQVTM and CDR2 ANQGSEA were looked up in the germline V gene. To sequence the TCRbeta CDR3 region, genomic DNA was isolated from the sorted cells. The immunoSEQ Assay was used for sequencing of TCRbeta CDR3 regions. Held by TCRdb, this immuneACCESS table contains in-frame sequences only and omits some clones. Under half of the omission traces to an unresolved V gene where checked; the cause of the rest is unknown. This sample is represented by about 58,000 clones; roughly nine tenths of them were singletons. The ten largest clones represent around 12% of the sample. This clone was seen a handful of times. Which antigen it targets is not known. No qualities accompany the bases; no much larger clone lies one base away.

The trial excluded patients who had a history of autoimmune disease or who were on systemic immunosuppression. Peripheral blood for TCR sequencing was drawn from every dose cohort at baseline, at cycle 4 day 1 and at cycle 7 day 1. The samples were drawn from a first-in-human, open-label, multicenter phase I dose-escalation trial of ivuxolimab. Adults with locally advanced or metastatic melanoma, renal cell carcinoma, hepatocellular carcinoma or head and neck squamous cell carcinoma were enrolled in the trial. Before TCR sequencing, CD4+ and CD8+ T cells were separately sorted from peripheral blood.

This sample comprised CD4+ or CD8+ T cells sorted from blood, obtained in a trial of the OX40 agonist ivuxolimab. Recombination joined TRBV29-1 with TRBJ1-2, with no reliable assignment of the D segment. The clonotype was recovered from an adult with an advanced solid tumor such as melanoma, head and neck, liver or kidney cancer. The sequenced DNA: TGCAGCGTTCCCAGAAACTATGGCTACACCTTC. It translates as CSVPRNYGYTF. Reference TRBV29-1 and TRBJ1-2 proteins supply the regions before and after the CDR3; the full variable domain is: SAVISQKPSRDICQRGTSLTIQCQVDSQVTMMFWYRQQPGQSLTLIATANQGSEATYESGFVIDKFPISRPNLTFSTLTVSNMSPEDSSIYLCSVPRNYGYTFGSGTRLTVV.